These 24 T cell receptor beta chains originate from one sample sequenced in a study of control samples from healthy donors and cancer patients. The protocol was immunoSEQ multiplex PCR, while the TCRdb copy is restricted to in-frame clones and leaves out a portion. Seen here are around 99,000 clones, less than 95% observed once, and the top ten hold 3.5% to 4.5%. Sequenced input: blood. The receptors here all came from a human donor in good health. The donor label of this sample is uncertain.

The V call is TRBV5-1, the J call TRBJ1-6; 9 bases fit TRBD1. The CDR3 length is 17 residues. From germline, CDR1 is SGHRS and CDR2 YFSETQ. V lost 4 bases, J lost 6 bases, and 11 bases stayed unmatched. The CDR3 loop is CASSPTPMTGGNSPLHF. The CDR3, as DNA: TGCGCCAGCAGCCCCACTCCCATGACAGGGGGTAATTCACCCCTCCACTTT.

V usage is TRBV12-3 or TRBV12-4 and J usage is TRBJ2-2, with D perhaps given as TRBD1 or TRBD2 (5 bases each). V lost 3 bases and J 9 bases, leaving 11 bases between the germline ends. The length of the CDR3 is 13 residues. The CDR3: CASSLGRSRELFF. The CDR3 region has the DNA TGTGCCAGCAGTTTGGGACGGTCCCGGGAGCTGTTTTTT.

The CDR3 reads CASSGEGGLLGYTF. The CDR3 nucleotides read TGTGCCAGCAGCGGTGAGGGAGGCCTTCTTGGCTACACCTTC. J is TRBJ1-2 and V is TRBV3-1 (or the pseudogene TRBV3-2), with no clear D. The length of the CDR3 is 14 residues. The germline V and J ends were trimmed by 5 bases and 7 bases, with 17 bases remaining between them. The germline V gene encodes CDR1 LGHDT and CDR2 YNNKEL (reference sequence).

This clone was seen just once. The CDR3 DNA follows: TGTGCCAGCAGCTTAATCATTTCGGCAGGGGACACAGATACGCAGTATTTT. It codes for CASSLIISAGDTDTQYF. The chain links TRBV7-9 to TRBJ2-3; D perhaps matches TRBD1 (6 bases). CDR1 and CDR2 (germline): SEHNR, FQNEAQ (reference sequence). CDR3 length equals 17 residues. The ends were cut back, 2 bases at V and 2 bases at J, with 17 bases in the middle.

This clone was counted once. One base away lies a much larger clone, so this may be a sequencing read error. This chain joins TRBV9 and TRBJ2-2; 10 bases are shared with TRBD1. Looked up from germline, CDR1 is SGDLS and CDR2 is YYNGEE. The junction had 3 bases not matched to a gene; V was cut back by 4 bases and J by 3 bases. The CDR3 has 15 amino acids. CDR3 in DNA: TGTGCCAGCAGCCCCGGGACAGGGGACACCGGGGAGCTGTTTTTT. Encoded protein: CASSPGTGDTGELFF.

The CDR3 DNA reads as TGTGCCAGCAGAGACTCCGGGACAGGGAACTATGGCTACACCTTC. Translated: CASRDSGTGNYGYTF. V and J are TRBV2 and TRBJ1-2; TRBD1 agrees at 9 bases. CDR3 length: 15 amino acids. The V gene end was trimmed by 6 bases and the J gene end by 2 bases; junction bases not matched to a gene: 7. Per germline, CDR1 SNHLY and CDR2 FYNNEI.

The CDR3 DNA is TGTGCCAGCAGCCCTGGGACTAGCGGTCGCACAGATACGCAGTATTTT. Encoded protein: CASSPGTSGRTDTQYF. This rearrangement joins TRBV3-1 (or the pseudogene TRBV3-2) to TRBJ2-3; 11 positions agree with TRBD2. V lost 4 bases and J lost 1; bases outside the gene matches: 4. Germline lookup yields CDR1 LGHDT and CDR2 YNNKEL (reference sequence). The CDR3 covers 16 residues.

The rearrangement uses TRBV27 and TRBJ2-3; 7 bases match TRBD2. V lost 3 bases to trimming and J lost 2 bases; unmatched junction nucleotides: 5. This CDR3 contains 15 residues. The germline V gene encodes CDR1 MNHEY and CDR2 SMNVEV (reference sequence). The CDR3 protein is CASSLRAGITDTQYF. The CDR3 nucleotides are TGTGCCAGCAGTTTGCGAGCGGGGATCACAGATACGCAGTATTTT.

The chain uses TRBV30 and TRBJ1-1; D possibly corresponds to TRBD1 (6 bases). Deletions cut 3 bases from V and 1 base from J, with 9 bases between. This CDR3 region has 13 residues. Germline V CDR1 and CDR2: GTSNPN, SVGIG (reference sequence). This CDR3 is CAWRQGQNTEAFF. The CDR3 DNA reads as TGTGCCTGGAGACAGGGCCAGAACACTGAAGCTTTCTTT.

J is TRBJ1-5 and V is TRBV4-3, with TRBD1 as a possible D gene (5 bases). Germline CDR1 is LGHNA and CDR2 is YSLEER. The germline V and J ends were trimmed by 0 bases and 4 bases, with 7 bases remaining between them. This CDR3 contains 14 residues. Here the CDR3 DNA reads TGCGCCAGCAGCCAAGATCGGGGGAATCAGCCCCAGCATTTT. Encoded protein: CASSQDRGNQPQHF.

Written as DNA, the CDR3 is TGCGCCAGCAGCTTAGAGGGGGAAGCCGGGGAGCTGTTTTTT. Its protein is CASSLEGEAGELFF. The V gene is TRBV5-1, the J gene TRBJ2-2; D perhaps matches TRBD1 (6 bases). From germline, CDR1 is SGHRS and CDR2 YFSETQ. V lost 2 bases and J 6 bases, leaving 11 bases between the germline ends. The CDR3 covers 14 residues.

The chain has TRBV29-1 and TRBJ1-1, with D tentatively TRBD1 (5 bases). Germline values: CDR1 SQVTM, CDR2 ANQGSEA. Trimming stripped 4 bases from V and 6 bases from J, with 21 bases between. The CDR3 sequence is 15 residues long. The CDR3, as DNA: TGCAGCGTTGCTTCCTGGGGGTTAGAATCGCCTGAAGCTTTCTTT. Translation gives CSVASWGLESPEAFF. The entire variable domain, with the rest obtained from reference TRBV29-1 and TRBJ1-1, is as follows: SAVISQKPSRDICQRGTSLTIQCQVDSQVTMMFWYRQQPGQSLTLIATANQGSEATYESGFVIDKFPISRPNLTFSTLTVSNMSPEDSSIYLCSVASWGLESPEAFFGQGTRLTVV.

The chain joins TRBV6-5 to TRBJ1-1; D is unresolved. Trimming removed 6 bases at V and 1 base at J, with 12 bases between. Germline V gene sequence: CDR1 MNHEY, CDR2 SVGAGI. This CDR3 spans 14 amino acids. The CDR3 bases are TGTGCCAGCAGCCCCGTCACGGAGAACACTGAAGCTTTCTTT. This codes for CASSPVTENTEAFF.

This chain connects TRBV5-1 to TRBJ2-3, with TRBD2 as a possible D gene (6 bases). This CDR3 has 14 residues. The V end was cut by 0 bases, the J end by 3 bases, with 8 bases between. Per germline, CDR1 SGHRS and CDR2 YFSETQ. CDR3 in amino acids: CASSLARGTDTQYF. CDR3 coding DNA: TGCGCCAGCAGCTTGGCCCGGGGGACAGATACGCAGTATTTT.

V usage is TRBV5-6 and J usage is TRBJ2-2; possibly TRBD2 for D (5 bases). Trimming removed 2 bases at V and 4 bases at J, with 9 bases between. The CDR3 is 14 residues long. The V gene's germline CDR1 is SGHDT and CDR2 YYEEEE. In nucleotides, the CDR3 is TGTGCCAGCAGCTTAGGACTGAGCACCGGGGAGCTGTTTTTT. This codes for CASSLGLSTGELFF. Variable domain in full (rest from reference TRBV5-6 and TRBJ2-2): DAGVTQSPTHLIKTRGQQVTLRCSPKSGHDTVSWYQQALGQGPQFIFQYYEEEERQRGNFPDRFSGHQFPNYSSELNVNALLLGDSALYLCASSLGLSTGELFFGEGSRLTVL.

This sequence joins TRBV6-5 and TRBJ1-5; 7 bases align to TRBD1. Germline assignment: CDR1 MNHEY and CDR2 SVGAGI. The CDR3 extends over 15 amino acids. J gave up 4 bases and V 2 bases, and 5 bases lay outside the gene matches. CDR3 nucleotides: TGTGCCAGCAGTTACGACGGGACAGCGAATCAGCCCCAGCATTTT. It translates to CASSYDGTANQPQHF.

The chain uses TRBV25-1 and TRBJ2-2; 10 bases line up with TRBD1. CDR1 is MGHDK and CDR2 is SYGVNS in the germline V gene. The CDR3 sequence is 13 residues long. J was trimmed by 7 bases and V by 6 bases; bases with no gene match: 2. The CDR3 is CASRTGGFGELFF. The CDR3 region has the DNA TGTGCCAGCAGGACAGGGGGCTTCGGGGAGCTGTTTTTT.

The V gene is TRBV5-1, the J gene TRBJ2-7; 9 bases are a match to TRBD1. Germline loops: CDR1 SGHRS, CDR2 YFSETQ. Trimming at V came to 3 bases and at J to 6 bases, leaving 7 bases not matched to a gene. The CDR3 length is 14 residues. CDR3 sequence (DNA): TGCGCCAGCAGCTCGGACCTGACAGGGGGCGAGCAGTACTTC. As protein: CASSSDLTGGEQYF.

The chain employs TRBV5-1 and TRBJ2-3, with TRBD1 as a possible D gene (5 bases). Trimming stripped 0 bases from V and 0 bases from J, with 8 bases between. CDR1 is SGHRS, CDR2 YFSETQ, per germline. This CDR3 region has 15 residues. The CDR3 loop reads CASSLATASTDTQYF. CDR3 sequence (DNA): TGCGCCAGCAGCTTGGCGACAGCTAGCACAGATACGCAGTATTTT.

This sequence joins TRBV24-1 and TRBJ2-3, with D unresolved. V dropped 6 bases and J dropped 4 bases, with 7 bases sitting between them. The germline CDR1 and CDR2 sequences are KGHDR and SFDVKD. The CDR3 runs 12 residues. CDR3 sequence (DNA): TGTGCCACCAGTAATACGGCAGATACGCAGTATTTT. Protein product: CATSNTADTQYF.

The chain is built from TRBV11-2 and TRBJ2-5; tentatively, D is TRBD2 (7 bases). The germline V and J ends were trimmed by 5 bases and 5 bases, with 15 bases remaining between them. The CDR3 spans 14 residues. Germline assignment: CDR1 SGHAT and CDR2 FQNNGV. CDR3 in DNA: TGTGCCAGCAGCCCAAAGGGGGGGACGGAGACCCAGTACTTC. Encoded protein: CASSPKGGTETQYF. The variable domain in full, with the rest retrieved from reference TRBV11-2 and TRBJ2-5, is EAGVAQSPRYKIIEKRQSVAFWCNPISGHATLYWYQQILGQGPKLLIQFQNNGVVDDSQLPKDRFSAERLKGVDSTLKIQPAKLEDSAVYLCASSPKGGTETQYFGPGTRLLVL.

The chain uses TRBV29-1 and TRBJ2-1; D uncertain. CDR1 and CDR2 (germline): SQVTM, ANQGSEA. V shed 4 bases and J shed 0 bases, with 10 bases lying between them. The CDR3 sequence is 14 residues long. CDR3 sequence reads: CSVVRSSSYNEQFF. DNA of the CDR3: TGCAGCGTTGTACGGTCGAGCTCCTACAATGAGCAGTTCTTC.

The V and J genes are TRBV12-3 or TRBV12-4 and TRBJ1-1; D remains ambiguous. CDR3 size: 13 residues. With 5 bases removed from V and 7 bases from J, the gap between germline ends came to 14 bases. Here the CDR3 reads CASSPTDYNEAFF. The CDR3 nucleotides read TGTGCCAGCAGTCCAACAGATTATAATGAAGCTTTCTTT.

The chain links TRBV5-6 to TRBJ1-6, with D uncertain. The V end was cut by 2 bases, the J end by 10 bases, with 13 bases between. The length of the CDR3 is 14 residues. CDR1 and CDR2 from the germline V gene are SGHDT and YYEEEE. The CDR3 sequence is CASSFGQDTSPLHF. The DNA of the CDR3 is TGTGCCAGCAGCTTCGGGCAGGATACATCACCCCTCCACTTT.